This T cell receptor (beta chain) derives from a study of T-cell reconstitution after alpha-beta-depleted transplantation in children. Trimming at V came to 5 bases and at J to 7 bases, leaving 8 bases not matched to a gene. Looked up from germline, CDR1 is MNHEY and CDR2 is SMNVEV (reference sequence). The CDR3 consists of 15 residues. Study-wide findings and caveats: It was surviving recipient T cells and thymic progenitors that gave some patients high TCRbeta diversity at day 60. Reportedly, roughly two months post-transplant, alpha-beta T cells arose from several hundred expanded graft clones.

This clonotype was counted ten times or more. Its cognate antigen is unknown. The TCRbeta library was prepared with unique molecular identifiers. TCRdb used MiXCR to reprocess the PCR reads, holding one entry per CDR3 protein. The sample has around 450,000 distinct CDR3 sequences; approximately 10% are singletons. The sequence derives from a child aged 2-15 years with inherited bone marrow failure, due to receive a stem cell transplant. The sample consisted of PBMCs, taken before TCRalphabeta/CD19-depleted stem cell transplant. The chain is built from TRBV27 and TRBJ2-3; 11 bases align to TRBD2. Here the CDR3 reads CASSPLAGGLHTQYF. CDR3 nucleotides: TGTGCCAGCAGTCCGTTAGCGGGAGGGCTGCATACGCAGTATTTT.